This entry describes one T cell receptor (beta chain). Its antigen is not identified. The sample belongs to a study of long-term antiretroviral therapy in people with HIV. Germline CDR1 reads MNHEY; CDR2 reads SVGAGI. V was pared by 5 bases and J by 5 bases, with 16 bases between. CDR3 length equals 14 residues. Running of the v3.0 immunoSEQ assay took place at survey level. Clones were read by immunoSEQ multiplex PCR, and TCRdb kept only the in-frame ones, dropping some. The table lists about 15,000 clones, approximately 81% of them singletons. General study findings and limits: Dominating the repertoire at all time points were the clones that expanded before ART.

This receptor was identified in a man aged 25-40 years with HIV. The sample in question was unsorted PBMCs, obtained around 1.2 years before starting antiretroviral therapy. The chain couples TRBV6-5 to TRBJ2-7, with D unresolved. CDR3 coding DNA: TGTGCCAGCAGTCCCTACCCTGCCAGAGACGAGCAGTACTTC. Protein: CASSPYPARDEQYF.